These 4 T cell receptor beta chains came from one sample sequenced in a study of blood T cell repertoires in COVID-19. Profiled with immunoSEQ multiplex PCR; TCRdb holds only in-frame clones, not every one. The sample records 100,000 to 150,000 clones, about four fifths being singletons. Sequencing input: peripheral blood. These receptors all stem from a woman over 75 with acute or convalescent COVID-19.

V and J are TRBV5-4 and TRBJ2-1; TRBD2 might be the D (7 bases). The V gene lost 6 bases and the J gene lost 7 bases, with 14 bases spanning the gap. The CDR3 extends over 13 amino acids. Germline V lookup: CDR1 SGHNT, CDR2 YYREEE (reference sequence). This CDR3 reads CASTKGEGNEQFF. The CDR3 nucleotides read TGTGCCAGCACCAAGGGGGAGGGGAATGAGCAGTTCTTC.

Concerning this clone itself: The same CDR3 arises from other DNA sequences in this sample as well. V is TRBV15 and J is TRBJ2-7; D unclear. Trimming pared 0 bases from V and 3 bases from J, leaving 3 bases between. CDR3 size: 12 residues. Germline V CDR1 and CDR2: LNHNV, YYDKDF (reference sequence). CDR3 sequence: CATSRDHYEQYF. The CDR3, as DNA: TGTGCCACCAGCAGAGATCACTACGAGCAGTACTTC.

The chain joins TRBV2 to TRBJ1-6; a weak D match, TRBD1 (5 bases). The CDR3 is 12 amino acids. V was shortened by 6 bases and J by 8 bases, with 8 bases between the two germline ends. The germline V gene has CDR1 SNHLY and CDR2 FYNNEI. As DNA, the CDR3 is TGTGCCAGCAGCAGGGTGGATTCACCCCTCCACTTT. Translated, it gives CASSRVDSPLHF.

V usage is TRBV3-1 (or the pseudogene TRBV3-2) and J usage is TRBJ2-1, with TRBD2 matching over 8 bases. With 0 bases clipped from V and 4 bases from J, the junction kept 14 bases outside the gene matches. The CDR3 is 19 amino acids. Germline values: CDR1 LGHDT, CDR2 YNNKEL (reference sequence). For the CDR3, the DNA is TGTGCCAGCAGCCAAGAAGGAGAGGGCTCCGGGACTAGTTACAATGAGCAGTTCTTC. It codes for CASSQEGEGSGTSYNEQFF.